This is a list of T cell receptor beta chains from one sample in a study of quantifying T cell responses using KT2 cells. TCRdb re-called the UMI-ligation and nested PCR reads with MiXCR, one entry per CDR3 protein. The sample lists under 35,000 distinct CDR3 sequences, 10% occurring once. Sample: PBMCs spiked with cells of the T cell clone KT2. The receptor source for this set is a human donor. The CDR3 runs from the conserved cysteine through the conserved F or W. The order of the fields is clone size, V gene, J gene, D gene, CDR3 DNA, CDR3 protein. D genes are given only for firm matches. Some rows mark clone size as missing; the rest say once, few, many or name a class of expanded clone.

>few|TRBV11-1|TRBJ2-5|NA
TGTGCCAGCAGCTTACCCACAGCGTCTCAAGAGACCCAGTACTTC
CASSLPTASQETQYF
>NA|TRBV20-1|TRBJ1-1|NA
TGCAGTGCGAAGACTCTTCTCGAAGCTTTCTTT
CSAKTLLEAFF
>many|TRBV7-3|TRBJ1-1|NA
TGTGCCAGCAGCACCTTATTCACAGCAGTAGAGAACACTGAAGCTTTCTTT
CASSTLFTAVENTEAFF
>few|TRBV12-5|TRBJ1-2|NA
TGTGCTAGTGGTCAAGTCGACTATGGCTACACCTTC
CASGQVDYGYTF
>few|TRBV20-1|TRBJ1-4|NA
TGCAGTGCTAGCTCGGTCGCAGGGGCCCTCGCTTTT
CSASSVAGALAF
>few|TRBV30|TRBJ2-2|NA
TGTGCCTGGAACAGGGCGAGCACCGGGGAGCTGTTTTTT
CAWNRASTGELFF
>few|TRBV7-9|TRBJ1-1|NA
TGTGCCAGCAGCTTCCGACAGAACCTACGTTTCACTGAAGCTTTCTTT
CASSFRQNLRFTEAFF
>many|TRBV5-4|TRBJ2-7|TRBD1
TGTGCCAGCAGCTGGGACAGGGGCTACGAGCAGTACTTC
CASSWDRGYEQYF
>NA|TRBV7-2|TRBJ2-3|TRBD2
TGTGCCAGCAGCGGGACTAGAGCAGATACGCAGTATTTT
CASSGTRADTQYF
>many|TRBV25-1|TRBJ2-3|NA
TGTGCCAGCAGTGAATGGGGCGGAAGCACAGATACGCAGTATTTT
CASSEWGGSTDTQYF
>many|TRBV6-2/TRBV6-3|TRBJ2-1|NA
TGTGCCAGCAGAGACGGGGGGACAATGAGTTTCGGCTGGCAGTTCTTC
CASRDGGTMSFGWQFF
>many|TRBV20-1|TRBJ2-6|NA
TGCAGTGCTAGACAGCCGGGCGGTGGGGCCAACGTCCTGACTTTC
CSARQPGGGANVLTF
>few|TRBV6-2/TRBV6-3|TRBJ1-1|NA
TGTGCCAGCACACAGGGTTTGGGCACTGAAGCTTTCTTT
CASTQGLGTEAFF
>many|TRBV7-2|TRBJ2-3|NA
TGTGCCAGCAGCCCTCAGGATACGCAGTATTTT
CASSPQDTQYF
>NA|TRBV6-2/TRBV6-3|TRBJ1-1|NA
TGTGCCAGCAGCTCTAACATGAACACTGAAGCTTTCTTT
CASSSNMNTEAFF
>many|TRBV29-1|TRBJ1-2|NA
TGCAGCGTTGAAAGGATCTATGGCTACACCTTC
CSVERIYGYTF
>NA|TRBV2|TRBJ2-3|NA
TGTGCCAGCGTCACGAAGTGGGGCACAGATACGCAGTATTTT
CASVTKWGTDTQYF
>few|TRBV21-1|TRBJ2-7|NA
TGTGCCAGCAGCAATCCCTTTTGGGAGCAGTACTTC
CASSNPFWEQYF
>few|TRBV7-8|TRBJ2-7|NA
TGTGCCAGCAGCTCGCTTCTAAGCTCCTACGAGCAGTACTTC
CASSSLLSSYEQYF
>many|TRBV7-2|TRBJ2-7|TRBD2
TGTGCCAGCAGCCGCAGGACTAGCGGGAGTTACGAGCAGTACTTC
CASSRRTSGSYEQYF
>many|TRBV9|TRBJ1-4|TRBD1
TGTGCCAGCAGCGTAGAGCAGGGGGCGAGTGAAAAACTGTTTTTT
CASSVEQGASEKLFF
>NA|TRBV29-1|TRBJ2-1|NA
TGCAGCGTTGGAGGCAGTACGATCCCCAATGAGCAGTTCTTC
CSVGGSTIPNEQFF
>NA|TRBV7-2|TRBJ2-3|NA
TGTGCCAGCAGTAGGGGGGATCCAGATACGCAGTATTTT
CASSRGDPDTQYF
>NA|TRBV3-1|TRBJ2-1|TRBD2
TGTGCCAGCAGCCAAACCCCGGGACTAGCGTACAATGAGCAGTTCTTC
CASSQTPGLAYNEQFF
>few|TRBV27|TRBJ2-2|TRBD1
TGTGCCAGCAGTCTTGGGGACAGGGTGGGCACCGGGGAGCTGTTTTTT
CASSLGDRVGTGELFF
>NA|TRBV7-9|TRBJ1-1|NA
TGTGCCAGCAGCTTTACTGAAGCTTTCTTT
CASSFTEAFF
>NA|TRBV20-1|TRBJ2-5|TRBD2
TGCAGTGAACGCAAGCTGGGGGGGGAGACCCAGTACTTC
CSERKLGGETQYF
>NA|TRBV2|TRBJ1-5|NA
TGTGCCAGCGGGAGGGACAGCAATCAGCCCCAGCATTTT
CASGRDSNQPQHF
>many|TRBV23-1|TRBJ1-1|TRBD1
TGCGCCAGCAGTCAATCAGAGCAGGGGGGGCGAAGAAACACTGAAGCTTTCTTT
CASSQSEQGGRRNTEAFF
>many|TRBV7-8|TRBJ2-1|NA
TGTGCCAGCAGCTTAGCGCCTAGCAATGAGCAGTTCTTC
CASSLAPSNEQFF
>many|TRBV5-1|TRBJ2-7|NA
TGCGCCAGCAGCTTGACGACGGGGGCCTACGAGCAGTACTTC
CASSLTTGAYEQYF
>few|TRBV12-3/TRBV12-4|TRBJ1-1|TRBD1
TGTGCCAGCAGTTTAGTCGGGACAGGGGGCACGGCTTTCTTT
CASSLVGTGGTAFF
>many|TRBV11-2|TRBJ2-2|NA
TGTGCCAGCAGCTTAGTCGGGGATACCGGGGAGCTGTTTTTT
CASSLVGDTGELFF
>few|TRBV7-2|TRBJ1-4|NA
TGTGCCAGCAGCTTAGACAGTGGACGGAATGAAAAACTGTTTTTT
CASSLDSGRNEKLFF
>many|TRBV2|TRBJ1-5|NA
TGTGCCAGCAGTGATTTGGTGAATCAGCCCCAGCATTTT
CASSDLVNQPQHF
>many|TRBV20-1|TRBJ1-5|NA
TGCAGTGCTAGAGATCGCGTCGGCTCAGTTGGGCATTTT
CSARDRVGSVGHF
>NA|TRBV29-1|TRBJ2-7|TRBD2
TGCAGCGTTCGGACTAGCGGGAACGAGCAGTACTTC
CSVRTSGNEQYF
>many|TRBV28|TRBJ1-6|NA
TGTGCCAGCAGTTTAATTGGGCTGGGAGCGGATAATTCACCCCTCCACTTT
CASSLIGLGADNSPLHF
>many|TRBV28|TRBJ2-5|NA
TGTGCCAGCAGTTTCACGATAAGGGGACCGGGAGAGACCCAGTACTTC
CASSFTIRGPGETQYF
>NA|TRBV6-6|TRBJ2-7|TRBD1
TGTGCCAGCAGATCCGGGACAGGGAAAGGCGAGCAGTACTTC
CASRSGTGKGEQYF
>few|TRBV28|TRBJ2-4|NA
TGTGCCAGCAGTGGACGAGGACCAAGGGCCAAAAACATTCAGTACTTC
CASSGRGPRAKNIQYF
>many|TRBV7-8|TRBJ1-4|TRBD1
TGTGCCAGCAGCCGGGACAGGGGGCGAGAAAAACTGTTTTTT
CASSRDRGREKLFF
>NA|TRBV5-1|TRBJ1-4|NA
TGCGCCAGCAGCTTGGATGTAGGGGAGGTGGGAAAACTGTTTTTT
CASSLDVGEVGKLFF
>NA|TRBV12-3/TRBV12-4|TRBJ1-1|NA
TGTGCCAGCAGTTTTCGGGGGGGCGATTCTGAAGCTTTCTTT
CASSFRGGDSEAFF
>few|TRBV6-1|TRBJ2-1|TRBD2
TGTGCCAGCGCCCTCGAGCCTAGCGGGGGTAATGAGCAGTTCTTC
CASALEPSGGNEQFF